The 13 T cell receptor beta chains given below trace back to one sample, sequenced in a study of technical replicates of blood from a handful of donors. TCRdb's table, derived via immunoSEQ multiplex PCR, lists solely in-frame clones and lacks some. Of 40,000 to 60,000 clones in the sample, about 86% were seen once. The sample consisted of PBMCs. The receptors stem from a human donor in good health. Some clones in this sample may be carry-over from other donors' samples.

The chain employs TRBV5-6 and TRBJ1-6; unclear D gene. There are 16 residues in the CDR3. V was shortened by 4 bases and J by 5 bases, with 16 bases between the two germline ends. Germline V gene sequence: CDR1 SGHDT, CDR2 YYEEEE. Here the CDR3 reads CASSPVGAGNNSPLHF. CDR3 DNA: TGTGCCAGCAGCCCCGTGGGAGCGGGAAATAATTCACCCCTCCACTTT. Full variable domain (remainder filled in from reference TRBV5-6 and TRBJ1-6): DAGVTQSPTHLIKTRGQQVTLRCSPKSGHDTVSWYQQALGQGPQFIFQYYEEEERQRGNFPDRFSGHQFPNYSSELNVNALLLGDSALYLCASSPVGAGNNSPLHFGNGTRLTVT.

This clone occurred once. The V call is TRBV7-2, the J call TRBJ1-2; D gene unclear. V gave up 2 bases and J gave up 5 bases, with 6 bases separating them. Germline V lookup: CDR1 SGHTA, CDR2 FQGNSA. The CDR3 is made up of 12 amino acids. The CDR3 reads CASSLTGYGYTF. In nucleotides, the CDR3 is TGTGCCAGCAGCTTAACCGGTTATGGCTACACCTTC.

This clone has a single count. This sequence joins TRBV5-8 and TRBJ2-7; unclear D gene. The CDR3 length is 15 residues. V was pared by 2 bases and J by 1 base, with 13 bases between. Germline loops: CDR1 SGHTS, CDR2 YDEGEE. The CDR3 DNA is TGTGCCAGCAGCTTAAGTTGGCCCTTTTCCTACGAGCAGTACTTC. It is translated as CASSLSWPFSYEQYF.

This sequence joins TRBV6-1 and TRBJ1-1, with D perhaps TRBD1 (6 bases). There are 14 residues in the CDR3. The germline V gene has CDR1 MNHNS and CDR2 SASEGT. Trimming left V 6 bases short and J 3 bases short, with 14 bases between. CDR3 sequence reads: CASSQKGGDTEAFF. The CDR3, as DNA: TGTGCCAGCAGCCAAAAAGGGGGGGACACTGAAGCTTTCTTT.

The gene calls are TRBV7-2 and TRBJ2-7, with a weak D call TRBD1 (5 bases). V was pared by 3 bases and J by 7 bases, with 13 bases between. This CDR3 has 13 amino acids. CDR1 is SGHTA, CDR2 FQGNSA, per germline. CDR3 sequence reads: CASSFAGPGEQYF. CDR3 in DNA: TGTGCCAGCAGCTTCGCCGGGCCAGGGGAGCAGTACTTC.

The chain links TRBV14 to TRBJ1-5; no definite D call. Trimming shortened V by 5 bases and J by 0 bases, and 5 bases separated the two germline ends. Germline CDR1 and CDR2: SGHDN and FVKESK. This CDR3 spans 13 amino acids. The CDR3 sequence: CASSIDSNQPQHF. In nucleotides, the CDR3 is TGTGCCAGCAGCATAGATAGCAATCAGCCCCAGCATTTT.

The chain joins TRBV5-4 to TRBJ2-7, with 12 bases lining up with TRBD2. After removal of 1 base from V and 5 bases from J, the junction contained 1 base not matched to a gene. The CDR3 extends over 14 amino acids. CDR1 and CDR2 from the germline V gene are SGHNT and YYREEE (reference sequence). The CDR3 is CASSLRLAGDEQYF. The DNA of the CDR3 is TGTGCCAGCAGCTTGCGACTAGCGGGGGACGAGCAGTACTTC.

The CDR3 DNA is TGTGCCAGCAGCCATCAGCAGGGACAGGGAATAGGTGGCTACACCTTC. Its protein is CASSHQQGQGIGGYTF. The chain employs TRBV4-2 and TRBJ1-2; the match to TRBD1 covers 9 bases. CDR1 and CDR2 from the germline V gene are LGHNA and YNFKEQ. The CDR3 runs 16 residues. Trimming at V came to 3 bases and at J to 7 bases, leaving 12 bases not matched to a gene.

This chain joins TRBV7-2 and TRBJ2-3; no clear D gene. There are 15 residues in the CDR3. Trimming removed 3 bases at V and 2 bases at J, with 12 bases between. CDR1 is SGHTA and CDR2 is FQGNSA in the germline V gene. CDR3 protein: CASSLNYVLTDTQYF. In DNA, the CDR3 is TGTGCCAGCAGCTTGAACTACGTTCTCACAGATACGCAGTATTTT.

CDR3 protein: CASSPGTRGTGELFF. In DNA, the CDR3 is TGTGCCAGCAGCCCCGGGACTAGGGGAACCGGGGAGCTGTTTTTT. The chain uses TRBV5-4 and TRBJ2-2; 8 bases fit TRBD2. CDR3 length: 15 residues. From germline, CDR1 is SGHNT and CDR2 YYREEE (reference sequence). With V trimmed by 4 bases and J by 5 bases, 7 bases remained unmatched.

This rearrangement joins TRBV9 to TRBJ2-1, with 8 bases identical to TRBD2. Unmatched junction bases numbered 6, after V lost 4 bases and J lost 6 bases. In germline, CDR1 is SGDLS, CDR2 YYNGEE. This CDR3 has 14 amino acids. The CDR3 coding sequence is TGTGCCAGCAGCCCGGGGCTAGCGGGCAATGAGCAGTTCTTC. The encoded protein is CASSPGLAGNEQFF.

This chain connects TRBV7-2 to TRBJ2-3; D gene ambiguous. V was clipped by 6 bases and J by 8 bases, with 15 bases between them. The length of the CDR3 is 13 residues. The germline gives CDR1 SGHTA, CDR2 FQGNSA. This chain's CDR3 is CASRQTETGTQYF. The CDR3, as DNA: TGTGCCAGCAGACAAACAGAAACCGGTACGCAGTATTTT.

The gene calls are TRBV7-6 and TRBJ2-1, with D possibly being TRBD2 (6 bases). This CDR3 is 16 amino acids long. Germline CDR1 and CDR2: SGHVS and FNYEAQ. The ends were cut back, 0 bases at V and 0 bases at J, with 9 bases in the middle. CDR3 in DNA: TGTGCCAGCAGCTTAGCGGGACTGAGCTCCTACAATGAGCAGTTCTTC. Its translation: CASSLAGLSSYNEQFF.